A single sample gave rise to the 32 T cell receptor beta chains below, sequenced in a study of cytomegalovirus exposure and HLA in healthy donors. The PCR made use of 60 Vbeta and 13 Jbeta primers. Profiled with immunoSEQ multiplex PCR; TCRdb holds only in-frame clones, not every one. This sample has under 55,000 clones, with 73% found just once. The sample taken for sequencing was PBMCs. Source of these receptors: a man aged 18 to 30 in good health and CMV-seronegative.

The chain carries TRBV6-6 and TRBJ1-4, with 8 bases aligning to TRBD1. CDR3 length: 15 amino acids. V lost 7 bases and J lost 7; bases outside the gene matches: 11. Germline CDR1 reads MNHNY; CDR2 reads SVGAGI (reference sequence). The CDR3 protein is CASNSKQGELEKLFF. In DNA, the CDR3 is TGTGCCAGCAATTCCAAACAGGGGGAACTTGAAAAACTGTTTTTT.

In nucleotides, the CDR3 is TGTGCCAGCAGCTTCCCTACGGGGCAGTTCTTC. This codes for CASSFPTGQFF. V gene TRBV7-2 combines with J gene TRBJ2-1; no clear D. The V end lost 3 bases, the J end lost 12 bases, and 9 bases lay between the germline ends. Per the germline V gene, CDR1 is SGHTA and CDR2 is FQGNSA. The CDR3 has 11 amino acids.

The gene calls are TRBV13 and TRBJ2-3; 8 nucleotides agree with TRBD1. The germline CDR1 and CDR2 sequences are PRHDT and FYEKMQ (reference sequence). V dropped 0 bases and J dropped 1; count of bases not matched to a gene: 3. The CDR3 totals 16 residues. This CDR3 reads CASSLGGRGRTDTQYF. For the CDR3, the DNA is TGTGCCAGCAGCTTAGGTGGCAGGGGGCGCACAGATACGCAGTATTTT.

The rearrangement joins TRBV9 to TRBJ1-2; the D is unclear. Germline V gene data show CDR1 as SGDLS and CDR2 as YYNGEE. The CDR3 runs to 12 residues. Between the trimmed V and J ends, which lost 0 bases and 6 bases, there was a span of 6 bases. CDR3 DNA sequence: TGTGCCAGCAGCGTAGGCCAGGATGGCTACACCTTC. Protein: CASSVGQDGYTF.

This chain connects TRBV6-5 to TRBJ2-7; 7 bases align to TRBD1. Germline CDR1 MNHEY, CDR2 SVGAGI. The CDR3 runs 15 residues. J was trimmed by 3 bases and V by 7 bases; bases with no gene match: 12. The CDR3 sequence: CASTGRQGGGYEQYF. For the CDR3, the DNA is TGTGCCAGCACGGGTCGACAAGGGGGCGGCTACGAGCAGTACTTC.

V is TRBV28 and J is TRBJ2-1; TRBD1 matches at 12 bases. Germline CDR1 MDHEN, CDR2 SYDVKM. CDR3 size: 19 residues. V trimming: 5 bases; J trimming: 1 base; junction bases outside the gene matches: 12. CDR3 bases: TGTGCCAGCAGTGAAAGGGACAGGGGGCGCGGTATGTCCTACAATGAGCAGTTCTTC. Its protein product is CASSERDRGRGMSYNEQFF.

A single count supports this clone. The chain combines TRBV7-9 with TRBJ1-2; TRBD1 matches 9 bases. This CDR3 spans 15 amino acids. V trimming: 4 bases; J trimming: 7 bases; junction bases outside the gene matches: 10. Germline CDR1 and CDR2: SEHNR and FQNEAQ (reference sequence). The CDR3 bases are TGTGCCAGCAGCTCGGACAGGGGCAGTAGTTCTGGCTACACCTTC. As protein: CASSSDRGSSSGYTF.

A single count supports this clone. This chain connects TRBV30 to TRBJ2-3; 7 nucleotides align to TRBD2. J was trimmed by 1 base and V by 1 base; bases with no gene match: 5. The length of the CDR3 is 15 residues. Germline CDR1 GTSNPN, CDR2 SVGIG (reference sequence). CDR3 coding DNA: TGTGCCTGGAGTGGACTAGCTACTCGCACAGATACGCAGTATTTT. This sequence encodes CAWSGLATRTDTQYF. The full variable domain, with the rest looked up from reference TRBV30 and TRBJ2-3, is SQTIHQWPATLVQPVGSPLSLECTVEGTSNPNLYWYRQAAGRGLQLLFYSVGIGQISSEVPQNLSASRPQDRQFILSSKKLLLSDSGFYLCAWSGLATRTDTQYFGPGTRLTVL.

The chain uses TRBV27 and TRBJ2-1; 7 nucleotides line up with TRBD2. V lost 6 bases, J lost 9 bases, and 2 bases stayed unmatched. This CDR3 region has 11 residues. In germline, CDR1 is MNHEY, CDR2 SMNVEV (reference sequence). The CDR3 DNA reads as TGTGCCAGCAGCTGGGGGGGTGAGCAGTTCTTC. Its translation is CASSWGGEQFF.

Only a few counts were recorded for this clone. The genes are TRBV30 and TRBJ1-4, with unresolved D. From germline, CDR1 is GTSNPN and CDR2 SVGIG (reference sequence). Trimming left V 1 base short and J 6 bases short, with 9 bases between. This CDR3 is 13 amino acids long. The CDR3 DNA is TGTGCCTGGAGTGGCAGCGGGGATGAAAAACTGTTTTTT. Translated, it gives CAWSGSGDEKLFF.

The V and J genes are TRBV7-7 and TRBJ2-1, with D perhaps TRBD2 (5 bases). CDR3 length: 13 residues. Per the germline V gene, CDR1 is SSHAT and CDR2 is FNYEAQ (reference sequence). V lost 5 bases to trimming and J lost 2 bases, with 7 bases between them. CDR3 sequence (DNA): TGTGCCAGCAGCGCCGGGGCCTACAATGAGCAGTTCTTC. It yields the protein CASSAGAYNEQFF. Looking up the rest from reference TRBV7-7 and TRBJ2-1 gives the full variable domain: GAGVSQSPRYKVTKRGQDVTLRCDPISSHATLYWYQQALGQGPEFLTYFNYEAQPDKSGLPSDRFSAERPEGSISTLTIQRTEQRDSAMYRCASSAGAYNEQFFGPGTRLTVL.

V and J are TRBV6-1 and TRBJ1-1, with 9 bases matching TRBD1. This CDR3 has 13 residues. In germline, CDR1 is MNHNS, CDR2 SASEGT. J gave up 5 bases and V 9 bases, and 7 bases lay outside the gene matches. The DNA for the CDR3 is TGTGCCAGTACAGGGGGCGCGTTAACTGAAGCTTTCTTT. Residues: CASTGGALTEAFF.

Regarding this clone: At one end the junction does not follow the germline gene, possibly because of a read error. In DNA form, the CDR3 reads TGTGCTAGCAGCTTAGCGGGCTTTCAAGAGACCCAGTACTTC. Protein: CASSLAGFQETQYF. The V call is TRBV7-7, the J call TRBJ2-5; TRBD2 agrees at 7 bases. Germline V gene data show CDR1 as SSHAT and CDR2 as FNYEAQ (reference sequence). This CDR3 contains 14 residues.

The chain is built from TRBV6-5 and TRBJ2-7; 7 bases align to TRBD1. CDR3 length: 14 amino acids. Losses at the gene ends were 6 bases for V and 5 bases for J; bases not matched to a gene: 10. Germline V gene sequence: CDR1 MNHEY, CDR2 SVGAGI. CDR3 protein: CASSSQTGIHEQYF. In DNA, the CDR3 is TGTGCCAGCAGCTCCCAGACAGGGATCCACGAGCAGTACTTC.

This clone occurred a few times. V usage is TRBV29-1 and J usage is TRBJ2-2; possibly TRBD2 for D (6 bases). CDR3 size: 11 residues. Germline-derived CDR1 and CDR2 are SQVTM and ANQGSEA. V was shortened by 7 bases and J by 3 bases, with 6 bases between the two germline ends. The CDR3 loop reads CSGRDTGELFF. The DNA of the CDR3 is TGCAGCGGGAGGGACACCGGGGAGCTGTTTTTT.

The chain employs TRBV13 and TRBJ1-1; perhaps TRBD1 as D (6 bases). Trimming shortened V by 3 bases and J by 0 bases, and 11 bases separated the two germline ends. Per germline, CDR1 PRHDT and CDR2 FYEKMQ (reference sequence). The CDR3 has 15 amino acids. CDR3 in DNA: TGTGCCAGCAGCTTCCAACAGGGAGTGAACACTGAAGCTTTCTTT. It codes for CASSFQQGVNTEAFF.

This clone was observed a few times. At one boundary the junction diverges from the germline segment, which might be a read error. Other DNA sequences in the same sample also yield this CDR3. V is TRBV13 and J is TRBJ2-2; TRBD2 is a possible D gene (5 bases). From germline, CDR1 is PRHDT and CDR2 FYEKMQ (reference sequence). The CDR3 has 14 amino acids. The CDR3 reads CASQEGQDTGELFF. In DNA, the CDR3 is TGCGCCAGCCAAGAGGGCCAAGACACCGGGGAGCTGTTTTTT.

The chain links TRBV7-9 to TRBJ2-1; D unclear. Trimming took off 5 bases at V and 9 bases at J, with 20 bases between the two ends. There are 15 residues in the CDR3. Germline V gives CDR1 SEHNR, CDR2 FQNEAQ (reference sequence). CDR3 protein: CASSDEPLGFGEQFF. CDR3 nucleotide sequence: TGTGCCAGCAGCGACGAGCCCCTAGGCTTCGGTGAGCAGTTCTTC. Full variable domain (outside the CDR3, taken from reference TRBV7-9 and TRBJ2-1): DTGVSQNPRHKITKRGQNVTFRCDPISEHNRLYWYRQTLGQGPEFLTYFQNEAQLEKSRLLSDRFSAERPKGSFSTLEIQRTEQGDSAMYLCASSDEPLGFGEQFFGPGTRLTVL.

This clone has a handful of counts. The gene calls are TRBV19 and TRBJ1-1, with TRBD1 matching over 8 bases. V was pared by 4 bases and J by 0 bases, with 7 bases of the junction left unmatched. CDR3 size: 16 residues. Germline V gene sequence: CDR1 LNHDA, CDR2 SQIVND (reference sequence). In DNA form, the CDR3 reads TGTGCCAGTAGTACCCGACAGGGGACTATGAACACTGAAGCTTTCTTT. It codes for CASSTRQGTMNTEAFF. The variable domain in full, with the rest retrieved from reference TRBV19 and TRBJ1-1, is DGGITQSPKYLFRKEGQNVTLSCEQNLNHDAMYWYRQDPGQGLRLIYYSQIVNDFQKGDIAEGYSVSREKKESFPLTVTSAQKNPTAFYLCASSTRQGTMNTEAFFGQGTRLTVV.

The chain uses TRBV6-6 and TRBJ2-5; a possible D gene is TRBD1 (6 bases). Trimming left V 6 bases short and J 3 bases short, with 17 bases between. Germline CDR1 MNHNY, CDR2 SVGAGI (reference sequence). The CDR3 has 15 amino acids. The CDR3 region has the DNA TGTGCCAGCAGCCGCCCGACAGGATGGGAAGAGACCCAGTACTTC. Protein product: CASSRPTGWEETQYF.

This clone was counted a few times. The rearrangement links TRBV29-1 to TRBJ2-2, with 8 bases matching TRBD2. The V and J ends lost 6 bases and 6 bases, in that order; junction bases with no gene match: 6. Germline V gene sequence: CDR1 SQVTM, CDR2 ANQGSEA. The CDR3 is 13 amino acids. The CDR3: CSVSTGGAGELFF. The DNA for the CDR3 is TGCAGCGTGTCCACGGGAGGGGCCGGGGAGCTGTTTTTT.

This clone is categorized as medium-sized (0.01 to 0.1%). V is TRBV5-1 and J is TRBJ1-3; the D gene is possibly TRBD1 (5 bases). The CDR3 loop spans 16 amino acids. V was clipped by 0 bases and J by 3 bases, with 13 bases between them. From germline, CDR1 is SGHRS and CDR2 YFSETQ. CDR3 amino acids: CASSLGPGLSGNTIYF. The CDR3 DNA sequence: TGCGCCAGCAGCTTGGGGCCGGGACTTAGTGGAAACACCATATATTTT.

The J gene is TRBJ2-2, the V gene TRBV6-5, with 14 nucleotides matching TRBD2. V lost 4 bases to trimming and J lost 6 bases; unmatched junction nucleotides: 4. Germline V gene data show CDR1 as MNHEY and CDR2 as SVGAGI. This CDR3 has 16 amino acids. The CDR3 sequence: CASSSGTSGSPGELFF. CDR3 nucleotide sequence: TGTGCCAGCAGTTCCGGGACTAGCGGGAGCCCCGGGGAGCTGTTTTTT.

The V call is TRBV6-6, the J call TRBJ1-4; 8 nucleotides agree with TRBD1. This CDR3 spans 15 amino acids. Germline V gene sequence: CDR1 MNHNY, CDR2 SVGAGI (reference sequence). Unmatched junction bases numbered 10, after V lost 6 bases and J lost 7 bases. The CDR3 nucleotides are TGTGCCAGCAGGAGAGCAGGGGGCGGAGGTGAAAAACTGTTTTTT. Protein sequence: CASRRAGGGGEKLFF.

The V and J genes are TRBV10-1 and TRBJ2-1; 9 bases line up with TRBD2. Trimming took 4 bases from V and 0 from J; bases not matched to a gene: 4. Per the germline V gene, CDR1 is WNHNN and CDR2 is SYGVQD (reference sequence). This CDR3 contains 16 residues. The DNA of the CDR3 is TGCGCCAGCAGTGCTAGCGGGATTCCCTCCTACAATGAGCAGTTCTTC. It specifies CASSASGIPSYNEQFF.

In this sample, this clone turned up once. In nucleotides, the CDR3 is TGTGCCAGCAGTTCTTGGACAGGGTTGCGGACTGAAGCTTTCTTT. Its translation: CASSSWTGLRTEAFF. V gene TRBV28 combines with J gene TRBJ1-1, with TRBD1 matching 8 bases. Germline trimming cut 4 bases from V and 5 bases from J; bases unmatched to any gene: 9. The germline V gene has CDR1 MDHEN and CDR2 SYDVKM. This CDR3 spans 15 amino acids.

The rearrangement uses TRBV6-6 and TRBJ2-1, with 7 bases fitting TRBD1. The CDR3 totals 15 residues. With V trimmed by 6 bases and J by 1 base, 6 bases remained unmatched. In germline, CDR1 is MNHNY, CDR2 SVGAGI (reference sequence). The CDR3 region is CASSKTGNSYNEQFF. CDR3 sequence (DNA): TGTGCCAGCAGCAAGACAGGGAATTCCTACAATGAGCAGTTCTTC.

This clone was counted a few times. J is TRBJ2-1 and V is TRBV7-6, with TRBD2 matching over 7 bases. In germline, CDR1 is SGHVS, CDR2 FNYEAQ. The CDR3 is 14 residues long. V dropped 5 bases and J dropped 2; count of bases not matched to a gene: 3. The CDR3: CASSQSGAYNEQFF. CDR3 nucleotide sequence: TGTGCCAGCAGCCAAAGCGGGGCCTACAATGAGCAGTTCTTC. Complete variable domain (other parts from reference TRBV7-6 and TRBJ2-1): GAGVSQSPRYKVTKRGQDVALRCDPISGHVSLYWYRQALGQGPEFLTYFNYEAQQDKSGLPNDRFSAERPEGSISTLTIQRTEQRDSAMYRCASSQSGAYNEQFFGPGTRLTVL.

The chain links TRBV27 to TRBJ2-7; maybe TRBD1 (6 bases). CDR3 length equals 11 residues. Germline CDR1 is MNHEY and CDR2 is SMNVEV (reference sequence). The V gene lost 10 bases and the J gene lost 4 bases, with 11 bases spanning the gap. The CDR3 reads CATWGRYEQYF. As DNA, the CDR3 is TGTGCCACGTGGGGGCGGTACGAGCAGTACTTC.

This chain uses TRBV29-1 with TRBJ1-2, with 7 bases fitting TRBD1. Germline lookup yields CDR1 SQVTM and CDR2 ANQGSEA. The CDR3 runs 11 residues. Losses at the gene ends were 7 bases for V and 7 bases for J; bases not matched to a gene: 6. The CDR3 DNA sequence: TGCAGCGCCCTGACAGGGACTGGCTACACCTTC. Amino acids: CSALTGTGYTF.

In this sample, this clone turned up a few times. This chain joins TRBV21-1 and TRBJ2-7; TRBD2, as called in the table, went unchecked against the DNA. TRBV21-1 is noted as a pseudogene. The CDR3 totals 18 residues. DNA for the CDR3: TGTGCCAGCAACCAGGAGCTACTAGCTGGGATTAGTTCCTACGAGCAGTACTTC. Protein product: CASNQELLAGISSYEQYF.

This clone has a handful of counts. This rearrangement joins TRBV6-5 to TRBJ1-5; D perhaps matches TRBD1 (5 bases). Germline V gene data show CDR1 as MNHEY and CDR2 as SVGAGI. V lost 6 bases, J lost 1 base, and 13 bases lay in between. CDR3 size: 15 residues. CDR3 coding DNA: TGTGCCAGCAGCCCCAGCAGGACAAGCAATCAGCCCCAGCATTTT. It specifies CASSPSRTSNQPQHF.